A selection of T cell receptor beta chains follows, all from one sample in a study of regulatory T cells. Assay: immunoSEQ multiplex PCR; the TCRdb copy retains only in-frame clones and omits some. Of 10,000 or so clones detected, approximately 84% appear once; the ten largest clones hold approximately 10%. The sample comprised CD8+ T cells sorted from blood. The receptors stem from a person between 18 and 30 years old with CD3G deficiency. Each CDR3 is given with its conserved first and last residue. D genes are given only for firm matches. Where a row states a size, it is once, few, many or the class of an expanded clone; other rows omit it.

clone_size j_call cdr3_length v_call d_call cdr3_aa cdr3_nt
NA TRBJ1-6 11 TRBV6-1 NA CASSISSPLHF TGTGCCAGCAGTATTAGTTCACCCCTCCACTTT
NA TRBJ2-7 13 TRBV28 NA CASSPGFSYEQYF TGTGCCAGCAGTCCCGGGTTTTCCTACGAGCAGTACTTC
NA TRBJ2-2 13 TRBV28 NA CASTRAGRGELFF TGTGCCAGCACCAGAGCAGGGCGAGGGGAGCTGTTTTTT
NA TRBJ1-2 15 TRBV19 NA CASSPRSGNSVGYTF TGTGCCAGTAGTCCCCGGTCAGGTAATAGCGTCGGCTACACCTTC
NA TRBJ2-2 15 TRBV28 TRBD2 CASRAWGGEAGELFF TGTGCCAGCAGGGCTTGGGGGGGAGAGGCCGGGGAGCTGTTTTTT
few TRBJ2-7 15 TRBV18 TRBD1 CASSPRNRGQEEQYF TGTGCCAGCTCACCACGGAACAGGGGGCAAGAGGAGCAGTACTTC
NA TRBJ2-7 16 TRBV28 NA CASSSTAGHFPYEQYF TGTGCCAGCAGTTCTACCGCGGGACATTTCCCTTACGAGCAGTACTTC
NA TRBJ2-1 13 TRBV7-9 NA CASSLPGNNEQFF TGTGCCAGCAGCTTACCGGGGAACAATGAGCAGTTCTTC
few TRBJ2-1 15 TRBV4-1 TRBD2 CASSRSGRGLNEQFF TGCGCCAGCAGCCGTAGCGGGAGGGGCCTCAATGAGCAGTTCTTC
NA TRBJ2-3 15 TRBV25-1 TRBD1 CASSGNRGQADTQYF TGTGCCAGCAGTGGAAACAGGGGGCAGGCAGATACGCAGTATTTT
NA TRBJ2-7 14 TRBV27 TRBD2 CASSSTSGGSEQYF TGTGCCAGCAGTTCGACTAGCGGGGGGAGCGAGCAGTACTTC
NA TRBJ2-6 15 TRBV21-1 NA CAIRTSHSGANVLTF TGTGCCATTCGGACTAGCCACTCTGGGGCCAACGTCCTGACTTTC
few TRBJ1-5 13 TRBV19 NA CASSVYAGQPQHF TGTGCCAGTAGTGTGTACGCGGGACAGCCCCAGCATTTT
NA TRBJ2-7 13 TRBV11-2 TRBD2 CASSLGTNSEQYF TGTGCCAGCAGCCTTGGGACTAACTCCGAGCAGTACTTC
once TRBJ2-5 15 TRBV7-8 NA CASSSLTVAGETQYF TGTGCCAGCAGCTCCTTGACAGTTGCGGGTGAGACCCAGTACTTC
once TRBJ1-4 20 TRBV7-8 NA CASSLSGTAPGNTTNEKLFF TGTGCCAGCAGCTTGAGTGGAACGGCACCGGGAAATACAACTAATGAAAAACTGTTTTTT
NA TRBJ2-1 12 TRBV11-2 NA CASSLLNNEQFF TGTGCCAGCAGCTTGTTAAACAATGAGCAGTTCTTC
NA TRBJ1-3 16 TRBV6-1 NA CASSEDSLHSGNTIYF TGTGCCAGCAGTGAAGACAGCCTACACTCTGGAAACACCATATATTTT
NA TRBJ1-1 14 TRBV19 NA CASSTAGGRTEAFF TGTGCCAGTAGTACGGCCGGGGGCCGCACTGAAGCTTTCTTT
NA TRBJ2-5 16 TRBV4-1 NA CASSQSVPEGLETQYF TGCGCCAGCAGCCAAAGTGTCCCGGAAGGTTTGGAGACCCAGTACTTC
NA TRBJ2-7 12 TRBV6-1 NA CASRGDSYEQYF TGTGCCAGCAGGGGGGACTCCTACGAGCAGTACTTC
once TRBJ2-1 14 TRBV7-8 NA CASSLVGRANEQFF TGTGCCAGCAGCTTAGTGGGCCGTGCGAATGAGCAGTTCTTC
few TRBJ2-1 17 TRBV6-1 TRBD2 CASSEVWGASGYNEQFF TGTGCCAGCAGTGAAGTTTGGGGGGCTAGCGGGTACAATGAGCAGTTCTTC
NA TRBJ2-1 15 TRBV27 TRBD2 CASSPVSGSLNEQFF TGTGCCAGCAGTCCAGTTAGCGGGTCCCTCAATGAGCAGTTCTTC
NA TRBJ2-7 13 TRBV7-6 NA CASSTGDGGEQYF TGTGCCAGCAGCACCGGGGACGGCGGGGAGCAGTACTTC
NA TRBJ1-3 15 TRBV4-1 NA CASSQDRGPGNTIYF TGCGCCAGCAGCCAAGATAGGGGTCCTGGAAACACCATATATTTT
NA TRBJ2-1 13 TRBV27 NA CASIGPGPNEQFF TGTGCCAGCATTGGACCGGGCCCCAATGAGCAGTTCTTC
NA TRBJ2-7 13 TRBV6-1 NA CASSLHTFYEQYF TGTGCCAGCAGTCTGCACACTTTCTACGAGCAGTACTTC
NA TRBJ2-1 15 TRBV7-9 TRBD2 CASSWGTSGYNEQFF TGTGCCAGCAGCTGGGGGACTAGCGGGTACAATGAGCAGTTCTTC
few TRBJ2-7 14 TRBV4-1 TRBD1 CASSPGQGIREQYF TGCGCCAGCAGCCCGGGACAGGGAATTCGCGAGCAGTACTTC
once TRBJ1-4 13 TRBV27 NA CASSFVAGEKLFF TGTGCCAGCAGTTTTGTAGCTGGGGAAAAACTGTTTTTT
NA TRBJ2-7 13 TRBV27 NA CASSSRDTGEQYF TGTGCCAGCAGTTCGCGGGACACCGGGGAGCAGTACTTC
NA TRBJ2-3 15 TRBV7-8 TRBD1 CASSSRQGLTDTQYF TGTGCCAGCAGCTCACGACAGGGGCTCACAGATACGCAGTATTTT
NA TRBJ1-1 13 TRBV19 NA CASSIGGNTEAFF TGTGCCAGTAGTATTGGGGGCAACACTGAAGCTTTCTTT
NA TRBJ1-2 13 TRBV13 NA CASSFAGAYGYTF TGTGCCAGCAGCTTCGCAGGGGCCTATGGCTACACCTTC
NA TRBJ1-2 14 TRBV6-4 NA CATDPLGINYGYTF TGTGCCACCGACCCGCTAGGAATTAACTATGGCTACACCTTC
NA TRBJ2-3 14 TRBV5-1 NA CASSLGEGADTQYF TGCGCCAGCAGCTTGGGAGAGGGCGCAGATACGCAGTATTTT
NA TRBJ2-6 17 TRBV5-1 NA CASSLGTVASGANVLTF TGCGCCAGCAGCTTAGGCACGGTGGCATCTGGGGCCAACGTCCTGACTTTC
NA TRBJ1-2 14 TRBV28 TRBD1 CASSFQGARGGYTF TGTGCCAGCAGTTTTCAGGGGGCGCGGGGTGGCTACACCTTC
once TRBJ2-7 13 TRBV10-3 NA CAISEEGSYEQYF TGTGCCATCAGTGAGGAGGGCTCCTACGAGCAGTACTTC
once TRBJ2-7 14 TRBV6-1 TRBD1 CASSKGQGAYEQYF TGTGCCAGCAGTAAGGGGCAGGGGGCCTACGAGCAGTACTTC
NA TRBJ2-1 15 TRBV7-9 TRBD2 CASSRLEREGGEQFF TGTGCCAGCAGCCGCTTGGAGCGGGAGGGCGGTGAGCAGTTCTTC
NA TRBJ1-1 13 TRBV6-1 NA CASTPQGLSPAFF TGTGCCAGCACTCCTCAGGGGCTGTCTCCCGCTTTCTTT
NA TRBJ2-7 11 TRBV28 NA CASSPGVEQYF TGTGCCAGCAGCCCAGGGGTCGAGCAGTACTTC
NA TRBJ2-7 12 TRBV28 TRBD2 CASSPRTSQQYF TGTGCCAGCAGTCCCCGGACTAGCCAACAGTACTTC
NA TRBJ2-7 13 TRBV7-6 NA CASSLAAWGEQYF TGTGCCAGCAGCTTAGCGGCCTGGGGCGAGCAGTACTTC